A single sample gave rise to the 8 T cell receptor beta chains below, sequenced in a study of blood T cells in healthy people across ages. It was with a sample-barcoded 5' primer and a J-beta primer mix that a second PCR of about 6 to 12 cycles was run. TCRdb analysed the 5' RACE reads with MiXCR anew, one entry per CDR3 protein. Here the sample spans approximately 1.5 million distinct CDR3 sequences, about 45% being singletons. Sequenced sample: blood. These TCRs come from a young woman in good health.

This clonotype was detected only a few times. The V gene is TRBV9, the J gene TRBJ2-1; tentative D call: TRBD1 (5 bases). The germline gives CDR1 SGDLS, CDR2 YYNGEE. V dropped 0 bases and J dropped 5 bases, with 9 bases sitting between them. The CDR3 loop spans 14 amino acids. The CDR3 sequence is CASSVGKGNNEQFF. The CDR3 nucleotides read TGTGCCAGCAGCGTAGGTAAGGGGAACAATGAGCAGTTCTTC.

The chain couples TRBV3-1 to TRBJ2-1, with 9 nucleotides matching TRBD2. The CDR3 has 16 amino acids. With 4 bases clipped from V and 8 bases from J, the junction kept 12 bases outside the gene matches. The V gene's germline CDR1 is LGHDT and CDR2 YNNKEL (reference sequence). CDR3 sequence (DNA): TGTGCCAGCAGCCCCATGGGAGCGGGGGGTACATATGAGCAGTTCTTC. It encodes CASSPMGAGGTYEQFF.

The V call is TRBV4-1, the J call TRBJ1-2; D ambiguous. Trimming took 1 base from V and 3 from J, leaving 12 bases between them. In germline, CDR1 is MGHRA, CDR2 YSYEKL. The CDR3 runs 15 residues. The CDR3 region has the DNA TGCGCCAGCAGCCAAGGTGCGGGGTCATACTATGGCTACACCTTC. This codes for CASSQGAGSYYGYTF.

This chain uses TRBV5-1 with TRBJ2-5, with 7 nucleotides matching TRBD2. The last part of the DNA fits TRBJ2-7 better; the J call may be wrong. From germline, CDR1 is SGHRS and CDR2 YFSETQ. CDR3 length: 14 residues. The CDR3 coding sequence is TGCGCCAGCAGCTTGGGTGGCGGGAGAGGCGAGCAGTACTTC. It yields the protein CASSLGGGRGEQYF.

V usage is TRBV6-2 or TRBV6-3 and J usage is TRBJ2-1; 12 bases line up with TRBD2. The trim removed 8 bases at V and 8 bases at J, leaving 7 bases unmatched. The CDR3 spans 14 residues. Germline CDR1 reads MNHEY; CDR2 reads SVGEGT. The CDR3 here is CASGTSGRRDEQFF. The DNA for the CDR3 is TGTGCCAGCGGAACTAGCGGGAGGAGGGATGAGCAGTTCTTC.

The rearrangement uses TRBV5-1 and TRBJ1-1; 8 nucleotides match TRBD1. The V and J ends lost 4 bases and 6 bases, in that order; junction bases with no gene match: 17. The CDR3 sequence is 17 residues long. The germline V gene encodes CDR1 SGHRS and CDR2 YFSETQ. CDR3 coding DNA: TGCGCCAGCAGCCCAACACCGACAGGGGATGATCTCCCTGAAGCTTTCTTT. Translated: CASSPTPTGDDLPEAFF.

The rearrangement links TRBV20-1 to TRBJ2-1; D call uncertain. This CDR3 spans 12 amino acids. Trimming took off 3 bases at V and 8 bases at J, with 11 bases between the two ends. Germline V CDR1 and CDR2: DFQATT, SNEGSKA (reference sequence). CDR3 in amino acids: CSARPGVHEQFF. The CDR3 DNA reads TGCAGTGCTAGGCCTGGGGTGCATGAGCAGTTCTTC.

A few counts support this clonotype. The J gene is TRBJ2-5, the V gene TRBV6-5, with D perhaps TRBD1 (6 bases). The J call may be mistaken, given a closer DNA end match to TRBJ2-7. Germline assignment: CDR1 MNHEY and CDR2 SVGAGI. The CDR3 is 14 residues long. Written as DNA, the CDR3 is TGTGCCAGCAGTTACGCCAGGGGCGCCTACGAGCAGTACTTC. This translates into CASSYARGAYEQYF.